Below are 16 T cell receptor beta chains sequenced from a single sample in a study of blood T cell repertoires in COVID-19. The assay was immunoSEQ multiplex PCR, and TCRdb's table has in-frame clones only and misses some. The sample comprises fewer than 400,000 clones, roughly 90% of which are singletons, and roughly 18% rests with the top ten. The sequenced material came from PBMCs or T cells enriched from blood (not recorded which). The receptor source for this set is a woman aged 30 to 39 who had recovered from COVID-19.

The CDR3 is CSTTSVGAGDTQYF. For the CDR3, the DNA is TGCAGCACTACCTCGGTGGGGGCAGGGGATACGCAGTATTTT. The chain links TRBV29-1 to TRBJ2-3; D perhaps matches TRBD1 (6 bases). V was clipped by 8 bases and J by 6 bases, with 21 bases between them. CDR1 is SQVTM and CDR2 is ANQGSEA in the germline V gene. This CDR3 contains 14 residues.

The chain recombines TRBV2 with TRBJ2-7, with TRBD2 identical over 8 bases. V shed 8 bases and J 2 bases; nucleotides not matched to a gene: 5. CDR1 is SNHLY and CDR2 is FYNNEI in the germline V gene. This CDR3 has 13 amino acids. The CDR3 protein is CASQAGAPYEQYF. The CDR3 DNA sequence: TGTGCCAGCCAAGCGGGGGCTCCCTACGAGCAGTACTTC.

The V call is TRBV18, the J call TRBJ1-1; TRBD1 matches at 10 bases. CDR1 is KGHSH and CDR2 is LQKENI in the germline V gene. Unmatched junction bases numbered 12, after V lost 2 bases and J lost 0 bases. The CDR3 consists of 19 residues. The CDR3 nucleotides read TGTGCCAGCTCACCAAACATCCGCGGGACAGGGGACATGAACACTGAAGCTTTCTTT. As protein: CASSPNIRGTGDMNTEAFF.

The V gene is TRBV19, the J gene TRBJ1-3, with TRBD1 as a possible D gene (5 bases). The CDR3 has 15 amino acids. Per germline, CDR1 LNHDA and CDR2 SQIVND (reference sequence). Trimming shortened V by 6 bases and J by 0 bases, and 12 bases separated the two germline ends. The CDR3 is CASRQGVASGNTIYF. CDR3 in DNA: TGTGCCAGTAGACAAGGGGTGGCCTCTGGAAACACCATATATTTT.

The gene calls are TRBV28 and TRBJ1-2; D possibly corresponds to TRBD1 (5 bases). Germline V gene lookup returns CDR1 MDHEN and CDR2 SYDVKM. V lost 4 bases, J lost 8 bases, and 11 bases lay in between. The CDR3 sequence is 12 residues long. CDR3 sequence reads: CASSSGAGGYTF. As DNA, the CDR3 is TGTGCCAGCAGTTCCGGGGCGGGAGGCTACACCTTC.

The chain carries TRBV5-1 and TRBJ1-3; tentatively, D is TRBD1 (5 bases). The length of the CDR3 is 15 residues. Germline CDR1 reads SGHRS; CDR2 reads YFSETQ. V was clipped by 2 bases and J by 0 bases, with 9 bases between them. CDR3 DNA sequence: TGCGCCAGCAGCTTCCAGGGCCTCTCTGGAAACACCATATATTTT. Amino acid sequence: CASSFQGLSGNTIYF.

A few counts support this clone. This chain links TRBV7-9 with TRBJ1-3; perhaps TRBD1 as D (5 bases). Germline-derived CDR1 and CDR2 are SEHNR and FQNEAQ (reference sequence). The germline V and J ends were trimmed by 6 bases and 1 base, with 13 bases remaining between them. The CDR3 sequence is 15 residues long. The CDR3 spells CASSMGTRSGNTIYF. CDR3 DNA sequence: TGTGCCAGCAGTATGGGGACTCGATCTGGAAACACCATATATTTT.

This chain links TRBV5-5 with TRBJ1-6, with D unresolved. Trimming took 5 bases from V and 5 from J, leaving 17 bases between them. Germline values: CDR1 SGHKS, CDR2 YYEKEE (reference sequence). The length of the CDR3 is 16 residues. This chain's CDR3 is CASSLSLARDNSPLHF. In DNA, the CDR3 is TGTGCCAGCAGTCTCTCTCTCGCTCGGGATAATTCACCCCTCCACTTT.

This clone has just one count. CDR3 in DNA: TGTGCCAGCAGCCTACGCGGTTTCTCCTACAATGAGCAGTTCTTC. This sequence encodes CASSLRGFSYNEQFF. The chain has TRBV7-3 and TRBJ2-1; no clear D. The CDR3 has 15 amino acids. Germline assignment: CDR1 SGHTA and CDR2 FQGTGA. V was clipped by 5 bases and J by 0 bases, with 11 bases between them.

The chain uses TRBV7-3 and TRBJ2-7; TRBD1 aligns across 10 bases. CDR1 SGHTA and CDR2 FQGTGA come from the germline V gene. The CDR3 is 15 residues long. The junction had 5 bases not matched to a gene; V was cut back by 5 bases and J by 1 base. CDR3 coding DNA: TGTGCCAGCAGCCAGACAGGGGGCTTGTCCTACGAGCAGTACTTC. It yields the protein CASSQTGGLSYEQYF.

This chain links TRBV28 with TRBJ2-7, with 10 bases lining up with TRBD2. The CDR3 contains 13 residues. The trim removed 9 bases at V and 5 bases at J, leaving 7 bases unmatched. Germline V gene data show CDR1 as MDHEN and CDR2 as SYDVKM. The CDR3 DNA follows: TGTGCCAGACCGGGACTAGCGAACGACGAGCAGTACTTC. Encoded protein: CARPGLANDEQYF.

This chain joins TRBV18 and TRBJ1-2; no clear D. This CDR3 has 14 amino acids. Trimming took 1 base from V and 2 from J, leaving 8 bases between them. CDR1 and CDR2 (germline): KGHSH, LQKENI. CDR3 sequence: CASSPRVQNYGYTF. As DNA, the CDR3 is TGTGCCAGCTCACCACGCGTACAGAACTATGGCTACACCTTC.

This chain uses TRBV11-3 with TRBJ1-5; TRBD1 matches at 7 bases. This CDR3 is 16 amino acids long. The ends lost 6 bases at V and 0 bases at J; junction bases unmatched: 8. Germline V gene lookup returns CDR1 SGHNT and CDR2 YENEEA. CDR3 in amino acids: CASRQKQGYSNQPQHF. CDR3 nucleotides: TGTGCCAGCAGACAAAAACAGGGGTATAGCAATCAGCCCCAGCATTTT.

The J gene is TRBJ1-6, the V gene TRBV19; D may be TRBD1 (5 bases). The V gene lost 1 base and the J gene lost 8 bases, with 15 bases spanning the gap. The CDR3 extends over 16 amino acids. The germline CDR1 and CDR2 sequences are LNHDA and SQIVND (reference sequence). The CDR3 reads CASSIAAGRVDSPLHF. Here the CDR3 DNA reads TGTGCCAGTAGTATAGCGGCGGGACGGGTTGATTCACCCCTCCACTTT.

The CDR3 reads CASSRGSNTGELFF. Written as DNA, the CDR3 is TGTGCCAGCAGTCGGGGATCGAACACCGGGGAGCTGTTTTTT. The chain recombines TRBV6-4 with TRBJ2-2, with D tentatively TRBD2 (5 bases). CDR3 size: 14 residues. Germline values: CDR1 MRHNA, CDR2 SNTAGT. V was cut by 5 bases and J by 0 bases, with 7 bases left in between.

This rearrangement joins TRBV24-1 to TRBJ2-5, with D possibly matching TRBD2 (6 bases). The CDR3 sequence is 13 residues long. Germline V gene lookup returns CDR1 KGHDR and CDR2 SFDVKD. Trimming cost V 5 bases and J 4 bases, with 10 bases left between them. Written as DNA, the CDR3 is TGTGCCACCAGTGTGCTCGGGGGAGAGACCCAGTACTTC. Translating it yields CATSVLGGETQYF.